Shown below are 26 T cell receptor beta chains from a single sample sequenced in a study of blood T cells in healthy people across ages. Alongside a J-beta primer mix, a sample-barcoded 5' primer served in a second PCR lasting about 7 to 12 cycles. TCRdb reprocessed the 5' RACE reads via MiXCR and lists one record per CDR3 protein. The sample lists under 1,000,000 distinct CDR3 sequences, about 45% occurring once. Sequenced material: blood. Every receptor here comes from an elderly man in good health.

This clonotype has more than one count but fewer than ten. The genes are TRBV24-1 and TRBJ2-3; the D gene is possibly TRBD2 (5 bases). The CDR3 is 15 residues long. Trimming removed 5 bases from V and 0 bases from J, with 11 bases in between. CDR1 is KGHDR and CDR2 is SFDVKD in the germline V gene. DNA of the CDR3: TGTGCCACCAGTGTCACGGGGTCTAGCACAGATACGCAGTATTTT. Translated: CATSVTGSSTDTQYF.

This clonotype was counted between two and nine times. The chain is built from TRBV28 and TRBJ2-7; 15 nucleotides align to TRBD2. V trimming: 4 bases; J trimming: 0 bases; junction bases outside the gene matches: 4. Germline-derived CDR1 and CDR2 are MDHEN and SYDVKM. The CDR3 consists of 17 residues. CDR3 DNA sequence: TGTGCCAGCAGTTCTTGGACTAGCGGGAGGGTCTCCTACGAGCAGTACTTC. Its translation is CASSSWTSGRVSYEQYF.

The chain has TRBV12-3 or TRBV12-4 and TRBJ1-1; the D is unclear. Deletions cut 1 base from V and 11 bases from J, with 8 bases between. This CDR3 spans 11 amino acids. The CDR3 DNA sequence: TGTGCCAGCAGTTTAGGGTGGATCGCTTTCTTT. It codes for CASSLGWIAFF.

The V and J genes are TRBV20-1 and TRBJ2-5; 7 bases align to TRBD2. With the DNA end fitting TRBJ2-7 better, the J assignment may be wrong. Germline loops: CDR1 DFQATT, CDR2 SNEGSKA (reference sequence). The CDR3 contains 11 residues. Here the CDR3 DNA reads TGCAGTGCCCGGGAGGAACGCGAGCAGTACTTC. This codes for CSAREEREQYF.

This chain connects TRBV19 to TRBJ2-1, with TRBD2 matching over 9 bases. Looked up from germline, CDR1 is LNHDA and CDR2 is SQIVND (reference sequence). V was pared by 4 bases and J by 7 bases, with 5 bases of the junction left unmatched. The CDR3 has 14 residues. The CDR3 region has the DNA TGTGCCAGTAGTAGCGGGAGGGCTTGGAATGAGCAGTTCTTC. Residues: CASSSGRAWNEQFF.

This clonotype has at least ten counts. CDR3 sequence reads: CASSVQRRTDTQYF. CDR3 nucleotide sequence: TGTGCCAGCAGTGTACAGCGGCGCACAGATACGCAGTATTTT. The chain couples TRBV2 to TRBJ2-3, with a tentative D call TRBD2 (5 bases). The germline gives CDR1 SNHLY, CDR2 FYNNEI. Trimming shortened V by 4 bases and J by 1 base, and 9 bases separated the two germline ends. The CDR3 sequence is 14 residues long. Filled out from reference TRBV2 and TRBJ2-3, the complete variable domain reads EPEVTQTPSHQVTQMGQEVILRCVPISNHLYFYWYRQILGQKVEFLVSFYNNEISEKSEIFDDQFSVERPDGSNFTLKIRSTKLEDSAMYFCASSVQRRTDTQYFGPGTRLTVL.

This rearrangement joins TRBV12-3 or TRBV12-4 to TRBJ1-2; D call uncertain. The CDR3 has 15 residues. The V gene lost 5 bases and the J gene lost 2 bases, with 15 bases spanning the gap. The CDR3 nucleotides are TGTGCCAGCAGTGCCGCCGTGGCCGAGAACTATGGCTACACCTTC. Protein sequence: CASSAAVAENYGYTF.

This clonotype was seen a handful of times. The J gene is TRBJ2-1, the V gene TRBV7-8; D unclear. Trimming shortened V by 0 bases and J by 9 bases, and 9 bases separated the two germline ends. Germline V gene data show CDR1 as SGHVS and CDR2 as FQNEAQ. The CDR3 runs 13 residues. CDR3 in amino acids: CASSLAVAGEQFF. CDR3 coding DNA: TGTGCCAGCAGCTTAGCAGTAGCAGGTGAGCAGTTCTTC.

This clonotype has only a few counts. This rearrangement joins TRBV7-8 to TRBJ2-5; D may be TRBD1 (6 bases). The V end lost 7 bases, the J end lost 2 bases, and 14 bases lay between the germline ends. The CDR3 runs to 14 residues. The V gene's germline CDR1 is SGHVS and CDR2 FQNEAQ. Here the CDR3 DNA reads TGTGCCAGCAACACAGGGTACTCGCAAGAGACCCAGTACTTC. Translation: CASNTGYSQETQYF.

The rearrangement links TRBV4-3 to TRBJ1-6; 8 bases line up with TRBD1. The ends lost 1 base at V and 8 bases at J; junction bases unmatched: 4. This CDR3 is 15 amino acids long. CDR1 is LGHNA, CDR2 YSLEER, per germline. Written as DNA, the CDR3 is TGCGCCAGCAGCCAAGTGGGCAGGGGGCATTCACCCCTCCACTTT. Residues: CASSQVGRGHSPLHF.

This sequence joins TRBV24-1 and TRBJ2-7, with 8 bases aligning to TRBD2. The CDR3 is 14 residues long. J lost 7 bases, V lost 7 bases, and 11 bases had no gene match. The germline gives CDR1 KGHDR, CDR2 SFDVKD. The CDR3 spells CATRAGGGGNEQYF. The CDR3 region has the DNA TGTGCCACCAGGGCGGGAGGTGGAGGCAATGAGCAGTACTTC.

V gene TRBV7-2 combines with J gene TRBJ2-7; TRBD2 is a possible D gene (7 bases). V lost 1 base and J lost 0, with 13 bases in between. CDR3 length: 16 residues. Germline lookup yields CDR1 SGHTA and CDR2 FQGNSA. Written as DNA, the CDR3 is TGTGCCAGCAGCTTAGGGGGAGGGGGGCCCTCCTACGAGCAGTACTTC. This encodes CASSLGGGGPSYEQYF.

For this clonotype: This sequence may be a read error, since a much larger clone differs from it by one base. V is TRBV5-1 and J is TRBJ2-7, with D tentatively TRBD2 (7 bases). Germline CDR1 and CDR2: SGHRS and YFSETQ. The CDR3 runs to 15 residues. Here the CDR3 reads CANSLVASGGGKQYF. The CDR3 DNA follows: TGCGCCAACAGCTTGGTGGCTAGCGGTGGGGGCAAGCAGTACTTC.

The sample holds many counts of this clonotype. This chain connects TRBV12-3 or TRBV12-4 to TRBJ2-1, with 9 nucleotides matching TRBD2. The V segment lost 7 bases and the J segment 6 bases; nucleotides outside the gene matches: 10. The CDR3 loop spans 15 amino acids. Here the CDR3 reads CASTPASGVTNEQFF. CDR3 nucleotide sequence: TGTGCCAGCACCCCCGCTAGCGGGGTCACCAATGAGCAGTTCTTC.

V gene TRBV24-1 combines with J gene TRBJ2-2, with a tentative D call TRBD1 (5 bases). Trimming pared 4 bases from V and 0 bases from J, leaving 17 bases between. Germline V CDR1 and CDR2: KGHDR, SFDVKD. The CDR3 has 18 amino acids. CDR3 loop: CATSESAARVSNTGELFF. DNA of the CDR3: TGTGCCACCAGTGAGTCCGCCGCCAGGGTCTCGAACACCGGGGAGCTGTTTTTT.

This clonotype was counted at least ten times. J is TRBJ2-1 and V is TRBV5-1; either TRBD1 or TRBD2 may supply D (5 bases each). There are 13 residues in the CDR3. CDR1 and CDR2 from the germline V gene are SGHRS and YFSETQ. Between the trimmed V and J ends, which lost 5 bases and 5 bases, there was a span of 11 bases. CDR3 sequence reads: CASRGTLDNEQFF. Here the CDR3 DNA reads TGCGCCAGCAGGGGGACGTTGGACAATGAGCAGTTCTTC.

This clonotype turned up a few times. The CDR3 protein is CASSPRSFNEQFF. The CDR3 DNA sequence: TGTGCCAGCAGCCCTAGATCTTTCAATGAGCAGTTCTTC. The rearrangement links TRBV11-1 to TRBJ2-1; D gene ambiguous. V was shortened by 5 bases and J by 6 bases, with 11 bases between the two germline ends. Germline CDR1 and CDR2: SGHAT and FQDESV (reference sequence). This CDR3 spans 13 amino acids.

The CDR3 DNA reads TGTGCTATAAAGGGTGCAGGGAGGTTTTACGAGCAGTACTTC. Amino acids: CAIKGAGRFYEQYF. This rearrangement joins TRBV6-6 to TRBJ2-1; the D gene is possibly TRBD2 (6 bases). The J call may be in error: the DNA end matches TRBJ2-7 better. CDR3 length equals 14 residues. Germline lookup yields CDR1 MNHNY and CDR2 SVGAGI (reference sequence).

V usage is TRBV5-1 and J usage is TRBJ2-3, with D perhaps TRBD2 (6 bases). The CDR3 has 15 residues. V shed 0 bases and J shed 5 bases, with 13 bases lying between them. The V gene's germline CDR1 is SGHRS and CDR2 YFSETQ. Written as DNA, the CDR3 is TGCGCCAGCAGCTTGGACTCGGGAGACGGAGATACGCAGTATTTT. Translation: CASSLDSGDGDTQYF.

The chain links TRBV11-2 to TRBJ2-1; the match to TRBD2 covers 9 bases. The CDR3 runs to 17 residues. From germline, CDR1 is SGHAT and CDR2 FQNNGV. V was clipped by 2 bases and J by 1 base; unmatched bases: 6. The CDR3: CASSLRGTSGSYNEQFF. The CDR3 nucleotides read TGTGCCAGCAGCTTAAGGGGCACTAGCGGGTCCTACAATGAGCAGTTCTTC. Using reference TRBV11-2 and TRBJ2-1 for the parts outside the CDR3, the full variable domain is EAGVAQSPRYKIIEKRQSVAFWCNPISGHATLYWYQQILGQGPKLLIQFQNNGVVDDSQLPKDRFSAERLKGVDSTLKIQPAKLEDSAVYLCASSLRGTSGSYNEQFFGPGTRLTVL.

The gene calls are TRBV12-3 or TRBV12-4 and TRBJ2-2; D remains ambiguous. The CDR3 length is 17 residues. The V and J ends lost 0 bases and 0 bases respectively, with 11 bases between them. The DNA of the CDR3 is TGTGCCAGCAGTTTAGCGTATGCAGCGACGAACACCGGGGAGCTGTTTTTT. Its translation is CASSLAYAATNTGELFF.

This clonotype occurred a few times. The chain uses TRBV6-2 or TRBV6-3 and TRBJ2-5; D remains unclear. The CDR3 covers 11 residues. Germline V lookup: CDR1 MNHEY, CDR2 SVGEGT. The V and J ends lost 4 bases and 5 bases respectively, with 5 bases between them. CDR3 sequence (DNA): TGTGCCAGCAGTTCAGATGAGACCCAGTACTTC. Protein: CASSSDETQYF.

This chain connects TRBV6-6 to TRBJ2-7; TRBD2 aligns across 7 bases. Trimming removed 10 bases from V and 3 bases from J; junction bases left unmatched: 6. Germline-derived CDR1 and CDR2 are MNHNY and SVGAGI (reference sequence). CDR3 size: 12 residues. CDR3 DNA sequence: TGTGCCACTAGGCGGGAGAGCTACGAGCAGTACTTC. This encodes CATRRESYEQYF.

This clonotype has just a few counts. V usage is TRBV20-1 and J usage is TRBJ2-1; D gene unclear. V shed 6 bases and J shed 6 bases, with 18 bases lying between them. Per germline, CDR1 DFQATT and CDR2 SNEGSKA (reference sequence). CDR3 length: 14 amino acids. CDR3 sequence reads: CSAGPLPRANEQFF. CDR3 bases: TGCAGTGCCGGGCCCTTACCTAGAGCCAATGAGCAGTTCTTC.

This clonotype was seen just once. V gene TRBV20-1 combines with J gene TRBJ1-6; no clear D. Trimming cost V 3 bases and J 5 bases, with 14 bases left between them. Germline-derived CDR1 and CDR2 are DFQATT and SNEGSKA (reference sequence). The CDR3 runs to 15 residues. The chain's CDR3 is CSASMRAFHNSPLHF. CDR3 coding DNA: TGCAGTGCTAGTATGAGAGCCTTCCATAATTCACCCCTCCACTTT.

The V gene is TRBV10-3, the J gene TRBJ2-3, with 10 bases lining up with TRBD2. This CDR3 spans 14 amino acids. The V gene's germline CDR1 is ENHRY and CDR2 SYGVKD. V shed 5 bases and J 4 bases; nucleotides not matched to a gene: 3. CDR3 coding DNA: TGTGCCATCAGTAGCGGGAGGGACCCAGATACGCAGTATTTT. This encodes CAISSGRDPDTQYF.